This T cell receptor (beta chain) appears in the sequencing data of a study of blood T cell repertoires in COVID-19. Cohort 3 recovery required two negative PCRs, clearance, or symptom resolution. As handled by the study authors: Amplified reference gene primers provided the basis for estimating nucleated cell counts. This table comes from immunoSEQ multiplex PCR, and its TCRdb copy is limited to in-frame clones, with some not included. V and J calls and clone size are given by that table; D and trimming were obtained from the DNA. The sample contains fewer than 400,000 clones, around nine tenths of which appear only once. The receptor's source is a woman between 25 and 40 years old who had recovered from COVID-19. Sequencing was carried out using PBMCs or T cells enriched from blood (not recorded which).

In DNA form, the CDR3 reads TGTGCCAGCAGCCCCGGACAGCTCTATGGCTACACCTTC. Its translation is CASSPGQLYGYTF. This chain links TRBV14 with TRBJ1-2, with D possibly TRBD1 on 6 matching bases. V was clipped by 4 bases and J by 4 bases, with 10 bases between them. CDR3 size: 13 residues. Germline assignment: CDR1 SGHDN and CDR2 FVKESK. Filled out from reference TRBV14 and TRBJ1-2, the complete variable domain reads EAGVTQFPSHSVIEKGQTVTLRCDPISGHDNLYWYRRVMGKEIKFLLHFVKESKQDESGMPNNRFLAERTGGTYSTLKVQPAELEDSGVYFCASSPGQLYGYTFGSGTRLTVV.